The 2 T cell receptor beta chains reported below all come from one sample, sequenced in a study of blood T cell repertoires in COVID-19 (dated by TCRdb to 2020 to 2022). Library prep was done by the immunoSEQ multiplex PCR assay. The table was pulled from immuneACCESS by TCRdb, which kept in-frame rearrangements only. Such tables lose some clones; where checked, under half of the loss comes from unresolved V genes, and the rest has no known cause. Recorded for this sample are about 21,000 clones; roughly 84% of them occurred a single time. 3.2% of the sample rests with the top ten. Sequences were obtained from peripheral blood. All receptors come from a man aged 40-49 years with acute or convalescent COVID-19.

V gene TRBV12-3 or TRBV12-4 combines with J gene TRBJ2-1; tentatively, D is TRBD2 (5 bases). V lost 2 bases, J lost 15 bases, and 14 bases lay in between. The CDR3 is made up of 12 amino acids. The CDR3 DNA is TGTGCCAGCAGTTTACAAGGACCGAGGGCGTTCTTC. This encodes CASSLQGPRAFF.

The table lists this clone with a few counts. Other DNA sequences from this sample encode an identical CDR3 as well. The chain has TRBV30 and TRBJ2-3, with a tentative D call TRBD2 (5 bases). Germline CDR1 is GTSNPN and CDR2 is SVGIG (reference sequence). CDR3 length: 10 amino acids. The V end was cut by 5 bases, the J end by 6 bases, with 6 bases between. The CDR3, as DNA: TGTGCCTGGGGACTGGATACGCAGTATTTT. Translating gives CAWGLDTQYF.